These T cell receptor beta chains were read from a single sample in a study of blood T cells in healthy people across ages. TCRdb analysed the 5' RACE reads with MiXCR anew, one entry per CDR3 protein. The table shows 1.5 million to 2 million distinct CDR3 sequences, with almost 35% occurring only once. Material for sequencing was blood. Receptors were obtained from a woman between 25 and 40 years old in good health. Each CDR3 is given with its conserved first and last residue. Each record gives: CDR3 DNA, CDR3 protein, J gene, D gene, clone size, V gene. The D gene is left open where the match is weak. Clone size, where shown, is once, few, many, or a class for clones that have expanded.

cdr3_nt: TGTGCCAGCGAAGGCGGGATTGGTAGGGCAGATACGCAGTATTTT; cdr3_aa: CASEGGIGRADTQYF; j_call: TRBJ2-3; d_call: -; clone_size: -; v_call: TRBV7-9
cdr3_nt: TGCAGTGCCCCGGTTAGCTCCTACGAGCAGTACTTC; cdr3_aa: CSAPVSSYEQYF; j_call: TRBJ2-7; d_call: -; clone_size: -; v_call: TRBV20-1
cdr3_nt: TGTGCCAGCAGCTTAACTCAGTACACTGAAGCTTTCTTT; cdr3_aa: CASSLTQYTEAFF; j_call: TRBJ1-1; d_call: -; clone_size: -; v_call: TRBV7-3
cdr3_nt: TGCAGTGCCCCAATCCTAGCGGGGGACCTGGAGTCCCAGTACTTC; cdr3_aa: CSAPILAGDLESQYF; j_call: TRBJ2-5; d_call: TRBD2; clone_size: few; v_call: TRBV20-1
cdr3_nt: TGTGCCAGCAGCATAAGGGAGAGCTACGAGCAGTACTTC; cdr3_aa: CASSIRESYEQYF; j_call: TRBJ2-7; d_call: -; clone_size: many; v_call: TRBV13
cdr3_nt: TGTGCCAGCAGCGATAGCGGAAGAGGAGGCAATGAGCAGTTCTTC; cdr3_aa: CASSDSGRGGNEQFF; j_call: TRBJ2-1; d_call: -; clone_size: once; v_call: TRBV9
cdr3_nt: TGTGCCAGCAGCTCACCTGGGACTAGCGTAGAGACCCAGTACTTC; cdr3_aa: CASSSPGTSVETQYF; j_call: TRBJ2-5; d_call: TRBD2; clone_size: -; v_call: TRBV5-6
cdr3_nt: TGTGCCACCAGCAGACCCCCGGGACTAGCGAACAATGAGCAGTTCTTC; cdr3_aa: CATSRPPGLANNEQFF; j_call: TRBJ2-1; d_call: TRBD2; clone_size: -; v_call: TRBV15
cdr3_nt: TGTGCCAGCAGCTTAGGAGGGAGGACTAATGAAAAACTGTTTTTT; cdr3_aa: CASSLGGRTNEKLFF; j_call: TRBJ1-4; d_call: -; clone_size: few; v_call: TRBV7-9
cdr3_nt: TGTGCCAGCATCCAATGGTGGGGGGGGGAGAATGAGCAGTTCTTC; cdr3_aa: CASIQWWGGENEQFF; j_call: TRBJ2-1; d_call: TRBD2; clone_size: -; v_call: TRBV5-5
cdr3_nt: TGTGCCAGCAGCCAAGCTGGGGCGTTAGGCTTGAATGAGCAGTTCTTC; cdr3_aa: CASSQAGALGLNEQFF; j_call: TRBJ2-1; d_call: -; clone_size: -; v_call: TRBV14
cdr3_nt: TGTGCCAGCAGCACAAACAGGGGATACACTGAAGCTTTCTTT; cdr3_aa: CASSTNRGYTEAFF; j_call: TRBJ1-1; d_call: TRBD1; clone_size: few; v_call: TRBV12-3/TRBV12-4
cdr3_nt: TGTGCCAGCAGTGAAACCCAGCGCCATCCCTACACCTTC; cdr3_aa: CASSETQRHPYTF; j_call: TRBJ1-2; d_call: -; clone_size: few; v_call: TRBV6-1
cdr3_nt: TGTGCCAGCAGCGTCAGGGGGGAAGGCACTGAAGCTTTCTTT; cdr3_aa: CASSVRGEGTEAFF; j_call: TRBJ1-1; d_call: TRBD1; clone_size: -; v_call: TRBV9
cdr3_nt: TGTGCCAGCAGGGGGACAGGGTTGAGGGAGCAGTACTTC; cdr3_aa: CASRGTGLREQYF; j_call: TRBJ2-5; d_call: TRBD1; clone_size: -; v_call: TRBV11-2
cdr3_nt: TGTGCCAGCAGGGCCAGGGTCGGGAGTGAACAGTTCTTC; cdr3_aa: CASRARVGSEQFF; j_call: TRBJ2-1; d_call: -; clone_size: -; v_call: TRBV6-1
cdr3_nt: TGTGCCAGTAGTACTACCGGGATATACTATGGCTACACCTTC; cdr3_aa: CASSTTGIYYGYTF; j_call: TRBJ1-2; d_call: -; clone_size: once; v_call: TRBV19
cdr3_nt: TGCGCCAGCAGCCAATCGGGACTAGCGGGTTTCTCTGGGGCCAACGTCCTGACTTTC; cdr3_aa: CASSQSGLAGFSGANVLTF; j_call: TRBJ2-6; d_call: TRBD2; clone_size: -; v_call: TRBV4-1
cdr3_nt: TGCAGCGGGGAGGGAACCCCAGATTCGCAGTATTTT; cdr3_aa: CSGEGTPDSQYF; j_call: TRBJ2-3; d_call: TRBD2; clone_size: -; v_call: TRBV29-1
cdr3_nt: TGTGCCAGCAGTTTATACGGTGATTTTAATGAAGAACTGTTTTTT; cdr3_aa: CASSLYGDFNEELFF; j_call: TRBJ1-4; d_call: -; clone_size: -; v_call: TRBV27
cdr3_nt: TGCAGCGTTGAGCCTAGCGGGAAGGTGAATGAGCAGTACTTC; cdr3_aa: CSVEPSGKVNEQYF; j_call: TRBJ2-5; d_call: TRBD2; clone_size: -; v_call: TRBV29-1
cdr3_nt: TGTGCCAGCAGTCCCGGGCCCGCCGGGAATCAGCCCCAGCATTTT; cdr3_aa: CASSPGPAGNQPQHF; j_call: TRBJ1-5; d_call: -; clone_size: few; v_call: TRBV28
cdr3_nt: TGTGCCAGCTCACGACAGGGTTCCAACGAGCAGTACTTC; cdr3_aa: CASSRQGSNEQYF; j_call: TRBJ2-7; d_call: TRBD1; clone_size: few; v_call: TRBV18
cdr3_nt: TGCGCCAGCTTCCAATCTCCTCTCGACGAGCAGTACTTC; cdr3_aa: CASFQSPLDEQYF; j_call: TRBJ2-7; d_call: -; clone_size: few; v_call: TRBV5-1